Following are 24 T cell receptor beta chains from one sample sequenced in a study of shared clonotypes between healthy human individuals. Method: immunoSEQ multiplex PCR; TCRdb's copy keeps in-frame clones and lacks some. The sample shows under 2.5 million clones, 85% to 95% of them seen only once. Sample: naive CD4+ T cells from PBMCs. Described subset: CD45RA+ positively selected. These receptor sequences come from a man between 18 and 35 years old in good health. Some clones in this sample may be carry-over from other donors' samples.

V is TRBV11-2 and J is TRBJ2-1; D tentatively reads TRBD1 or TRBD2 (5 bases each). Germline V gene data show CDR1 as SGHAT and CDR2 as FQNNGV. V lost 5 bases, J lost 7 bases, and 15 bases lay in between. This CDR3 has 14 residues. The CDR3 sequence is CASSKGWGTNEQFF. CDR3 in DNA: TGTGCCAGCAGCAAAGGGTGGGGGACGAATGAGCAGTTCTTC.

The genes are TRBV7-3 and TRBJ2-3; tentatively, D is TRBD1 (5 bases). This CDR3 comprises 14 residues. The V end was cut by 4 bases, the J end by 4 bases, with 12 bases between. Germline CDR1 SGHTA, CDR2 FQGTGA. The CDR3 nucleotides are TGTGCCAGCAGCTCTAGATCAGGGTCAGATACGCAGTATTTT. Translating it yields CASSSRSGSDTQYF.

The chain couples TRBV11-2 to TRBJ1-2; D might be TRBD1 (5 bases). Trimming stripped 0 bases from V and 0 bases from J, with 23 bases between. Germline CDR1 and CDR2: SGHAT and FQNNGV. This CDR3 spans 20 amino acids. CDR3 protein: CASSLDRFGGRTSSNYGYTF. The CDR3 coding sequence is TGTGCCAGCAGCTTAGATCGGTTTGGGGGACGGACTTCATCTAACTATGGCTACACCTTC. Drawing the rest from reference TRBV11-2 and TRBJ1-2, the complete variable domain is EAGVAQSPRYKIIEKRQSVAFWCNPISGHATLYWYQQILGQGPKLLIQFQNNGVVDDSQLPKDRFSAERLKGVDSTLKIQPAKLEDSAVYLCASSLDRFGGRTSSNYGYTFGSGTRLTVV.

The rearrangement links TRBV6-5 to TRBJ2-3; D unresolved. The germline V and J ends were trimmed by 5 bases and 4 bases, with 10 bases remaining between them. CDR1 and CDR2 from the germline V gene are MNHEY and SVGAGI. The CDR3 extends over 13 amino acids. CDR3 sequence (DNA): TGTGCCAGCAGTCCACCCTACCCAGATACGCAGTATTTT. Its protein is CASSPPYPDTQYF.

The chain carries TRBV5-8 and TRBJ2-5; D is unclear. Germline V lookup: CDR1 SGHTS, CDR2 YDEGEE. V was clipped by 0 bases and J by 5 bases, with 5 bases between them. The CDR3 contains 12 residues. CDR3 in DNA: TGTGCCAGCAGCTTGGGAGCGGAGACCCAGTACTTC. It specifies CASSLGAETQYF.

V and J are TRBV4-2 and TRBJ2-3; TRBD2 matches at 13 bases. CDR3 length: 18 residues. Trimming at V came to 1 base and at J to 1 base, leaving 5 bases not matched to a gene. From germline, CDR1 is LGHNA and CDR2 YNFKEQ. The CDR3 sequence: CASSQVGGLAGGTDTQYF. The DNA for the CDR3 is TGTGCCAGCAGCCAAGTAGGAGGACTAGCGGGAGGCACAGATACGCAGTATTTT.

The chain couples TRBV27 to TRBJ2-7; 12 bases are shared with TRBD1. The junction had 15 bases not matched to a gene; V was cut back by 6 bases and J by 6 bases. In germline, CDR1 is MNHEY, CDR2 SMNVEV (reference sequence). The CDR3 consists of 17 residues. The CDR3 spells CASSKIPGTGGSREQYF. The CDR3 region has the DNA TGTGCCAGCAGCAAGATCCCCGGGACAGGGGGCTCTCGCGAGCAGTACTTC.

J is TRBJ2-2 and V is TRBV5-4; TRBD2 matches 11 bases. CDR3 size: 16 residues. V lost 5 bases to trimming and J lost 4 bases; unmatched junction nucleotides: 7. CDR1 is SGHNT, CDR2 YYREEE, per germline (reference sequence). The CDR3 protein is CASRPTSGSFTGELFF. The CDR3 nucleotides read TGTGCCAGCAGACCCACTAGCGGGAGTTTCACCGGGGAGCTGTTTTTT. The variable domain in full, completed from reference TRBV5-4 and TRBJ2-2, reads ETGVTQSPTHLIKTRGQQVTLRCSSQSGHNTVSWYQQALGQGPQFIFQYYREEENGRGNFPPRFSGLQFPNYSSELNVNALELDDSALYLCASRPTSGSFTGELFFGEGSRLTVL.

J is TRBJ1-4 and V is TRBV29-1; D possibly corresponds to TRBD1 (6 bases). V lost 6 bases, J lost 7 bases, and 12 bases lay in between. Germline V gene data show CDR1 as SQVTM and CDR2 as ANQGSEA. The CDR3 covers 12 residues. The CDR3 DNA is TGCAGCGTCAGGGGTTTGGGTGAAAAACTGTTTTTT. Protein sequence: CSVRGLGEKLFF.

The rearrangement links TRBV9 to TRBJ2-7; TRBD2 matches at 8 bases. J lost 2 bases, V lost 3 bases, and 4 bases had no gene match. There are 14 residues in the CDR3. Germline-derived CDR1 and CDR2 are SGDLS and YYNGEE. For the CDR3, the DNA is TGTGCCAGCAGCGCTAGAGCGGGGGCCTACGAGCAGTACTTC. Translated, it gives CASSARAGAYEQYF.

This rearrangement joins TRBV6-5 to TRBJ2-7; D is undetermined. Trimming stripped 6 bases from V and 6 bases from J, with 12 bases between. The CDR3 is 12 residues long. Germline V gene sequence: CDR1 MNHEY, CDR2 SVGAGI. The CDR3 is CASRTPPGEQYF. CDR3 in DNA: TGTGCCAGCAGAACCCCCCCCGGCGAGCAGTACTTC.

In the case of this clone: The same CDR3 can be traced to other DNA sequences in this sample. V is TRBV7-2 and J is TRBJ2-7, with TRBD2 matching 9 bases. This CDR3 is 15 amino acids long. V trimming: 2 bases; J trimming: 3 bases; junction bases outside the gene matches: 5. The germline V gene has CDR1 SGHTA and CDR2 FQGNSA. CDR3 protein: CASSLQTSGNYEQYF. For the CDR3, the DNA is TGTGCCAGCAGCTTACAGACTAGCGGTAACTACGAGCAGTACTTC.

The chain uses TRBV5-8 and TRBJ1-5; D uncertain. Germline lookup yields CDR1 SGHTS and CDR2 YDEGEE. V lost 0 bases and J lost 6, with 7 bases in between. The CDR3 is made up of 13 amino acids. The CDR3 reads CASSLVRSQPQHF. CDR3 nucleotide sequence: TGTGCCAGCAGCTTGGTACGGAGTCAGCCCCAGCATTTT.

J is TRBJ1-1 and V is TRBV19; D may be TRBD1 (6 bases). The germline V and J ends were trimmed by 4 bases and 2 bases, with 11 bases remaining between them. CDR3 size: 14 residues. Germline V gene sequence: CDR1 LNHDA, CDR2 SQIVND (reference sequence). The DNA of the CDR3 is TGTGCCAGTAGTAATAGGGGGGAAAACACTGAAGCTTTCTTT. Its protein product is CASSNRGENTEAFF.

This rearrangement joins TRBV5-1 to TRBJ1-4; maybe TRBD1 (5 bases). The CDR3 runs 14 residues. From germline, CDR1 is SGHRS and CDR2 YFSETQ. Deletions cut 2 bases from V and 4 bases from J, with 9 bases between. CDR3 coding DNA: TGCGCCAGCAGCTTCCAGGGTAATAATGAAAAACTGTTTTTT. It codes for CASSFQGNNEKLFF.

V gene TRBV28 combines with J gene TRBJ2-7; D gene ambiguous. Germline V CDR1 and CDR2: MDHEN, SYDVKM. V was cut by 10 bases and J by 3 bases, with 13 bases left in between. The CDR3 length is 12 residues. In nucleotides, the CDR3 is TGTGCCACCGGCCAGGTCGGCTACGAGCAGTACTTC. Amino acid sequence: CATGQVGYEQYF.

The chain carries TRBV19 and TRBJ2-3; D is unclear. The germline gives CDR1 LNHDA, CDR2 SQIVND (reference sequence). CDR3 length equals 13 residues. V was shortened by 6 bases and J by 1 base, with 8 bases between the two germline ends. As DNA, the CDR3 is TGTGCCAGTAGCCCGCGGCGCACAGATACGCAGTATTTT. Residues: CASSPRRTDTQYF.

The chain carries TRBV18 and TRBJ1-1; weak D call: TRBD1 (5 bases). V was shortened by 4 bases and J by 1 base, with 13 bases between the two germline ends. The CDR3 length is 15 residues. Germline lookup yields CDR1 KGHSH and CDR2 LQKENI. The CDR3 reads CASSQSPGRNTEAFF. The CDR3 region has the DNA TGTGCCAGCTCACAAAGTCCAGGGAGGAACACTGAAGCTTTCTTT.

This clone was observed a single time. The chain joins TRBV5-1 to TRBJ2-7; TRBD2 matches 11 bases. The CDR3 contains 19 residues. In germline, CDR1 is SGHRS, CDR2 YFSETQ. Losses at the gene ends were 7 bases for V and 4 bases for J; bases not matched to a gene: 22. The CDR3 sequence: CASPGRSGRADPMVYEQYF. Written as DNA, the CDR3 is TGCGCCAGCCCAGGGCGTAGCGGGAGGGCCGACCCCATGGTATACGAGCAGTACTTC.

V gene TRBV18 combines with J gene TRBJ2-1, with a tentative D call TRBD1 (6 bases). In germline, CDR1 is KGHSH, CDR2 LQKENI. V gave up 3 bases and J gave up 2 bases, with 11 bases separating them. The CDR3 is 15 residues long. The CDR3 loop reads CASSPPGQTYNEQFF. In nucleotides, the CDR3 is TGTGCCAGCTCACCCCCGGGACAAACCTACAATGAGCAGTTCTTC.

The rearrangement joins TRBV7-7 to TRBJ1-1; D perhaps matches TRBD1 (5 bases). Germline lookup yields CDR1 SSHAT and CDR2 FNYEAQ (reference sequence). The length of the CDR3 is 13 residues. Trimming took 2 bases from V and 4 from J, leaving 8 bases between them. CDR3 in amino acids: CASSLRGGTEAFF. CDR3 nucleotide sequence: TGTGCCAGCAGCTTACGGGGGGGCACTGAAGCTTTCTTT.

The chain uses TRBV6-1 and TRBJ1-1; no firm D call. Looked up from germline, CDR1 is MNHNS and CDR2 is SASEGT. Trimming cost V 3 bases and J 11 bases, with 10 bases left between them. The CDR3 has 11 residues. CDR3 amino acids: CASSEAPKAFF. The CDR3 nucleotides read TGTGCCAGCAGTGAGGCCCCGAAGGCTTTCTTT.

V usage is TRBV7-2 and J usage is TRBJ1-4; D not certain. CDR1 and CDR2 (germline): SGHTA, FQGNSA. This CDR3 has 13 amino acids. V was trimmed by 5 bases and J by 8 bases, leaving 12 bases between them. The CDR3 region has the DNA TGTGCCAGCAGCCTCAGGCGTGGGGAAAAACTGTTTTTT. Translation: CASSLRRGEKLFF.

The chain carries TRBV29-1 and TRBJ1-4; TRBD1 is a possible D gene (6 bases). CDR1 is SQVTM and CDR2 is ANQGSEA in the germline V gene. V gave up 6 bases and J gave up 6 bases, with 17 bases separating them. CDR3 length equals 14 residues. CDR3 DNA sequence: TGCAGCGTGGCGACAGGCCCCTGGGATGAAAAACTGTTTTTT. It encodes CSVATGPWDEKLFF. Drawing the rest from reference TRBV29-1 and TRBJ1-4, the complete variable domain is SAVISQKPSRDICQRGTSLTIQCQVDSQVTMMFWYRQQPGQSLTLIATANQGSEATYESGFVIDKFPISRPNLTFSTLTVSNMSPEDSSIYLCSVATGPWDEKLFFGSGTQLSVL.